This TCR beta chain derives from a study of cytomegalovirus exposure and HLA in healthy donors. Study-wide findings and caveats: In a later analysis, most CMV-associated TCR beta chains appeared HLA-restricted. From TCR beta sequences, most subjects' HLA-A and HLA-B alleles were reportedly predicted accurately.

This CDR3 has 15 amino acids. Germline V gene lookup returns CDR1 PRHDT and CDR2 FYEKMQ (reference sequence). With 5 bases clipped from V and 1 base from J, the junction kept 2 bases outside the gene matches. Donors had nominal health at sampling but likely had unrecorded immune exposures. A note on this clone: The antigen is not known.

The PCR employed 60 Vbeta primers together with 13 Jbeta primers. Profiled with immunoSEQ multiplex PCR; TCRdb holds only in-frame clones, not every one. The sample has over 100,000 clones, around four fifths seen once. The source material was PBMCs. The rearrangement joins TRBV13 to TRBJ1-3, with 10 bases matching TRBD1. The receptor comes from a man aged 30 to 45 in good health and CMV-seronegative. The CDR3 protein is CASSRQGASGNTIYF. In nucleotides, the CDR3 is TGTGCCAGCAGCCGACAGGGGGCGTCTGGAAACACCATATATTTT.